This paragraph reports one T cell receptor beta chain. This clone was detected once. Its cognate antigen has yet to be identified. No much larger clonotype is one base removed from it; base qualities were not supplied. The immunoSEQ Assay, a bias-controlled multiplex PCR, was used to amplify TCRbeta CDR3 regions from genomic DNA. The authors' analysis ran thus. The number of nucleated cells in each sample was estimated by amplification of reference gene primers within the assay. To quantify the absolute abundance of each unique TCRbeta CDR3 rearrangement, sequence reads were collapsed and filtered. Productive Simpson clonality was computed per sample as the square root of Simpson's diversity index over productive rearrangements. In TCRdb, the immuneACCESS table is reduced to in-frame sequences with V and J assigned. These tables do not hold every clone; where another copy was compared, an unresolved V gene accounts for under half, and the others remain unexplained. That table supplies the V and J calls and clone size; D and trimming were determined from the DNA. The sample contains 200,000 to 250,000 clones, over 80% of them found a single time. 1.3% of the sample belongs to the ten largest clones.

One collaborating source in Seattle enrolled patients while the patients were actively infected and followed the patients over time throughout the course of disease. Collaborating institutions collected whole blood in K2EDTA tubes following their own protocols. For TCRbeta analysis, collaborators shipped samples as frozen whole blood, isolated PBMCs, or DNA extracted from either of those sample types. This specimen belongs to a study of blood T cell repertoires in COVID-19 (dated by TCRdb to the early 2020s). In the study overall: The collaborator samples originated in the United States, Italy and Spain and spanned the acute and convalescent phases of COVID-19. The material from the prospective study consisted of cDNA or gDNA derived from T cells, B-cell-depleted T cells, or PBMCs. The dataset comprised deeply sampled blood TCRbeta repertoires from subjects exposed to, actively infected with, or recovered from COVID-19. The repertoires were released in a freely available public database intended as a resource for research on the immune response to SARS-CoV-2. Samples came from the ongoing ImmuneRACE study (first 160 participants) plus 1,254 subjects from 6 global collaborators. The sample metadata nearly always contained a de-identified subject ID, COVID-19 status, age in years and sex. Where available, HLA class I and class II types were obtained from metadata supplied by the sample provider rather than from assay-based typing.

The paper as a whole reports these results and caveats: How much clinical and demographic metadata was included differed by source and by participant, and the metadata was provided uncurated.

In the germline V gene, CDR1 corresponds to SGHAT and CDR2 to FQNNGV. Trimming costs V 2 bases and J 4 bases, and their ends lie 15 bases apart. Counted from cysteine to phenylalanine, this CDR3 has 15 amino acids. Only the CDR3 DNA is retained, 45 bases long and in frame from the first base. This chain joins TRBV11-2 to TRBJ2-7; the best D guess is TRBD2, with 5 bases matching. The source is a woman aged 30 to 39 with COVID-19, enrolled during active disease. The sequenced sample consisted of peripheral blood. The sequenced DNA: TGTGCCAGCAGCTTATCAGGTAGCGCCGGGTACGAGCAGTACTTC. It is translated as CASSLSGSAGYEQYF.